This entry lists 20 T cell receptor beta chains sequenced from one sample in a study of cytomegalovirus exposure and HLA in healthy donors. Amplification used 60 Vbeta primers and 13 Jbeta primers. The method was immunoSEQ multiplex PCR; TCRdb's version includes in-frame clones alone and lacks a portion of them. The data contain roughly 150,000 clones, more than 60% of them seen just once; the ten biggest clones take up over 9.5%. Sample: PBMCs. These receptors were taken from a young man in good health and CMV-seropositive.

The table lists this clone with a few counts. The chain recombines TRBV4-1 with TRBJ2-3; D unresolved. Deletions cut 0 bases from V and 1 base from J, with 8 bases between. CDR3 length equals 15 residues. Germline loops: CDR1 MGHRA, CDR2 YSYEKL. The CDR3 loop is CASSQERPGTDTQYF. CDR3 coding DNA: TGCGCCAGCAGCCAAGAGCGTCCCGGCACAGATACGCAGTATTTT.

The chain couples TRBV28 to TRBJ1-2; the D gene is possibly TRBD1 (6 bases). The CDR3 is made up of 15 amino acids. Trimming removed 5 bases at V and 4 bases at J, with 17 bases between. From germline, CDR1 is MDHEN and CDR2 SYDVKM. This chain's CDR3 is CASSPRQVFFYGYTF. The CDR3, as DNA: TGTGCCAGCAGTCCGAGACAGGTGTTCTTCTATGGCTACACCTTC.

This clone has only a few counts. An end of the junction differs from the germline gene, which may be a read error. This rearrangement joins TRBV2 to TRBJ2-3, with 8 bases aligning to TRBD2. The CDR3 sequence is 14 residues long. Germline V gene sequence: CDR1 SNHLY, CDR2 FYNNEI. DNA of the CDR3: TGTGCCAGCAGTCAAGCGGGAGTTGCTGATACGCAGTATTTT. It translates to CASSQAGVADTQYF.

This clone was recorded many times. The rearrangement uses TRBV6-1 and TRBJ2-7; 10 positions agree with TRBD2. Per the germline V gene, CDR1 is MNHNS and CDR2 is SASEGT. The CDR3 length is 15 residues. V was clipped by 1 base and J by 2 bases; unmatched bases: 2. This chain's CDR3 is CASSEEAGGPYEQYF. In DNA, the CDR3 is TGTGCCAGCAGTGAAGAAGCGGGAGGGCCCTACGAGCAGTACTTC.

The V gene is TRBV27, the J gene TRBJ2-2, with TRBD2 matching 8 bases. Per germline, CDR1 MNHEY and CDR2 SMNVEV (reference sequence). J gave up 6 bases and V 5 bases, and 8 bases lay outside the gene matches. The CDR3 is made up of 15 amino acids. CDR3 coding DNA: TGTGCCAGCAGTAGCGGGAGTCGAGGCGCCGGGGAGCTGTTTTTT. Its translation: CASSSGSRGAGELFF.

This clone was detected only a few times. The chain carries TRBV19 and TRBJ2-3, with a weak D call TRBD1 (5 bases). Trimming took off 3 bases at V and 0 bases at J, with 10 bases between the two ends. In germline, CDR1 is LNHDA, CDR2 SQIVND (reference sequence). The CDR3 length is 15 residues. The CDR3 here is CASSIWGSSTDTQYF. The CDR3 region has the DNA TGTGCCAGTAGTATCTGGGGCTCTAGCACAGATACGCAGTATTTT. Looking up the rest from reference TRBV19 and TRBJ2-3 gives the full variable domain: DGGITQSPKYLFRKEGQNVTLSCEQNLNHDAMYWYRQDPGQGLRLIYYSQIVNDFQKGDIAEGYSVSREKKESFPLTVTSAQKNPTAFYLCASSIWGSSTDTQYFGPGTRLTVL.

CDR3: CASSFLWHTGFSNQPQHF. CDR3 DNA sequence: TGTGCCAGCAGCTTTTTGTGGCACACGGGGTTTAGCAATCAGCCCCAGCATTTT. The chain has TRBV5-8 and TRBJ1-5; D is unresolved. Germline V gives CDR1 SGHTS, CDR2 YDEGEE. Deletions cut 2 bases from V and 0 bases from J, with 18 bases between. The CDR3 has 18 residues.

The chain joins TRBV27 to TRBJ2-1, with TRBD2 matching over 9 bases. Trimming cost V 2 bases and J 0 bases; bases outside gene matches: 11. Germline-derived CDR1 and CDR2 are MNHEY and SMNVEV (reference sequence). The CDR3 spans 19 residues. The CDR3 loop reads CASSLEGGRAFNSYNEQFF. CDR3 in DNA: TGTGCCAGCAGTTTAGAAGGCGGGAGGGCCTTTAACTCCTACAATGAGCAGTTCTTC.

This rearrangement joins TRBV6-5 to TRBJ2-7; the D is unclear. The CDR3 covers 11 residues. Germline V lookup: CDR1 MNHEY, CDR2 SVGAGI. V was shortened by 7 bases and J by 3 bases, with 7 bases between the two germline ends. CDR3 DNA: TGTGCCAGCACCGACAACTACGAGCAGTACTTC. As protein: CASTDNYEQYF.

This clone was picked up one time. The chain couples TRBV7-2 to TRBJ2-7, with D perhaps TRBD2 (7 bases). This CDR3 comprises 13 residues. In germline, CDR1 is SGHTA, CDR2 FQGNSA. The V end lost 2 bases, the J end lost 9 bases, and 14 bases lay between the germline ends. CDR3 in amino acids: CASSLQAGGPQYF. Here the CDR3 DNA reads TGTGCCAGCAGCTTACAGGCCGGGGGGCCGCAGTACTTC.

This clone was counted a few times. The chain recombines TRBV4-1 with TRBJ2-2, with 8 positions matching TRBD1. Per the germline V gene, CDR1 is MGHRA and CDR2 is YSYEKL. V shed 0 bases, J shed 6 bases, and the junction held 3 bases outside the gene matches. The CDR3 contains 15 residues. The CDR3 here is CASSQEVQGAGELFF. The CDR3 bases are TGCGCCAGCAGCCAAGAAGTACAGGGGGCCGGGGAGCTGTTTTTT.

The J gene is TRBJ2-5, the V gene TRBV7-2; TRBD2 agrees at 13 bases. The CDR3 contains 14 residues. Trimming took 5 bases from V and 11 from J; bases not matched to a gene: 8. Germline CDR1 and CDR2: SGHTA and FQGNSA. In DNA form, the CDR3 reads TGTGCCAGCAGCCCCACTAGCGGGAGGGGTGAGCAGTACTTC. This gives the protein CASSPTSGRGEQYF.

The chain couples TRBV27 to TRBJ2-7; 10 bases map to TRBD2. The germline V gene encodes CDR1 MNHEY and CDR2 SMNVEV (reference sequence). The length of the CDR3 is 14 residues. The junction had 7 bases not matched to a gene; V was cut back by 5 bases and J by 6 bases. CDR3 in amino acids: CASSEEGLAFEQYF. The CDR3 DNA reads TGTGCCAGCAGTGAAGAGGGACTAGCGTTCGAGCAGTACTTC.

The rearrangement joins TRBV4-1 to TRBJ1-4, with D perhaps matching TRBD1 (6 bases). Trimming shortened V by 3 bases and J by 0 bases, and 8 bases separated the two germline ends. The CDR3 is made up of 15 amino acids. The germline CDR1 and CDR2 sequences are MGHRA and YSYEKL. The chain's CDR3 is CASSQRTATNEKLFF. As DNA, the CDR3 is TGCGCCAGCAGCCAGAGGACAGCAACTAATGAAAAACTGTTTTTT.

The V gene is TRBV29-1, the J gene TRBJ2-5; 8 bases are shared with TRBD1. CDR3 size: 13 residues. Germline loops: CDR1 SQVTM, CDR2 ANQGSEA. V shed 3 bases and J 5 bases; nucleotides not matched to a gene: 5. The CDR3 region is CSVEITGGETQYF. In DNA form, the CDR3 reads TGCAGCGTTGAGATAACAGGGGGGGAGACCCAGTACTTC. Based on the CDR3 plus reference TRBV29-1 and TRBJ2-5, the full variable domain is SAVISQKPSRDICQRGTSLTIQCQVDSQVTMMFWYRQQPGQSLTLIATANQGSEATYESGFVIDKFPISRPNLTFSTLTVSNMSPEDSSIYLCSVEITGGETQYFGPGTRLLVL.

This sequence joins TRBV19 and TRBJ2-3; D perhaps matches TRBD2 (5 bases). In germline, CDR1 is LNHDA, CDR2 SQIVND (reference sequence). The CDR3 is 14 amino acids. Trimming took 7 bases from V and 4 from J, leaving 15 bases between them. The CDR3 loop reads CASTPSPGADTQYF. CDR3 nucleotides: TGTGCCAGTACCCCATCCCCCGGGGCAGATACGCAGTATTTT. Together with reference TRBV19 and TRBJ2-3, the CDR3 gives the full variable domain: DGGITQSPKYLFRKEGQNVTLSCEQNLNHDAMYWYRQDPGQGLRLIYYSQIVNDFQKGDIAEGYSVSREKKESFPLTVTSAQKNPTAFYLCASTPSPGADTQYFGPGTRLTVL.

This clone has just a few counts. This chain joins TRBV4-1 and TRBJ1-5; no clear D gene. This CDR3 region has 15 residues. Between the trimmed V and J ends, which lost 5 bases and 3 bases, there was a span of 14 bases. Germline CDR1 MGHRA, CDR2 YSYEKL. CDR3 sequence reads: CASSTMGTNNQPQHF. CDR3 nucleotide sequence: TGCGCCAGCAGCACCATGGGCACCAACAATCAGCCCCAGCATTTT.

On this clone: Additional DNA sequences in this sample encode the identical CDR3. The V call is TRBV7-2, the J call TRBJ2-5; unclear D gene. The V end lost 2 bases, the J end lost 5 bases, and 6 bases lay between the germline ends. Germline loops: CDR1 SGHTA, CDR2 FQGNSA. The CDR3 totals 12 residues. The CDR3 loop is CASSLSRETQYF. The CDR3 bases are TGTGCCAGCAGCTTATCGCGGGAGACCCAGTACTTC.

The genes are TRBV28 and TRBJ2-7; perhaps TRBD2 as D (6 bases). The V gene's germline CDR1 is MDHEN and CDR2 SYDVKM. Between the trimmed V and J ends, which lost 1 base and 0 bases, there was a span of 13 bases. The CDR3 covers 16 residues. CDR3 in DNA: TGTGCCAGCAGTTTATTGGGGACTGTCCTCTCCTACGAGCAGTACTTC. Amino acid sequence: CASSLLGTVLSYEQYF.

Comment on this clone: Given the absence of the conserved phenylalanine or tryptophan at the CDR3 end, a read error is likely. The limits of the CDR3 on the DNA are not certain, so only TCRdb's listed CDR3 is given. This rearrangement joins TRBV19 to TRBJ1-2; the table calls TRBD1, which could not be checked here. Termini included, the CDR3 measures 13 amino acids. Germline values: CDR1 LNHDA, CDR2 SQIVND (reference sequence). The CDR3 sequence is CASTQDRDTSPVI.